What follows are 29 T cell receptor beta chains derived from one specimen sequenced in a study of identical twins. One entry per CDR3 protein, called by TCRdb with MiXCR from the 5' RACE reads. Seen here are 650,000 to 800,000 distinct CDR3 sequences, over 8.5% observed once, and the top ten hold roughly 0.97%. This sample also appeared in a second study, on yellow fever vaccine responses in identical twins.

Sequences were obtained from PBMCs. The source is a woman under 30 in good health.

For the CDR3, the DNA is TGCAGTGCAATGGGACTAGCGGGGGGTCATAGGGCAGATGAGCAGTTCTTC. The encoded protein is CSAMGLAGGHRADEQFF. The chain links TRBV20-1 to TRBJ2-1; TRBD2 matches at 15 bases. V trimming: 6 bases; J trimming: 8 bases; junction bases outside the gene matches: 14. Germline-derived CDR1 and CDR2 are DFQATT and SNEGSKA (reference sequence). The CDR3 loop spans 17 amino acids.

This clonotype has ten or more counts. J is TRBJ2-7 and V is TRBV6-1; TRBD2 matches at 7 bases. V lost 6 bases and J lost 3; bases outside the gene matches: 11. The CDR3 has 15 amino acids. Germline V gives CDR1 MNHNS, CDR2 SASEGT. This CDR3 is CASRLNSGTYYEQYF. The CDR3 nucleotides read TGTGCCAGCAGACTAAACAGCGGGACCTACTACGAGCAGTACTTC.

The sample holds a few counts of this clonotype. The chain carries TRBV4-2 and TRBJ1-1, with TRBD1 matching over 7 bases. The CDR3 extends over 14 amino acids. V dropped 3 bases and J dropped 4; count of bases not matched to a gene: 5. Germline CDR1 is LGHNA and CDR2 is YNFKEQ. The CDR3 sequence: CASSHQGEGTEAFF. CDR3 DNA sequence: TGTGCCAGCAGCCATCAGGGGGAGGGCACTGAAGCTTTCTTT.

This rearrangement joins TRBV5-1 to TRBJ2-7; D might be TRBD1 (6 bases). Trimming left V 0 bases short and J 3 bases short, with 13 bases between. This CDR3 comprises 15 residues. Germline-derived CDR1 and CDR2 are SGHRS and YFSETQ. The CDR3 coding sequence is TGCGCCAGCAGCTTGGACCGGCTAGGGGGCTACGAGCAGTACTTC. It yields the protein CASSLDRLGGYEQYF. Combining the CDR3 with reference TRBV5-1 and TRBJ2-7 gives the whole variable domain KAGVTQTPRYLIKTRGQQVTLSCSPISGHRSVSWYQQTPGQGLQFLFEYFSETQRNKGNFPGRFSGRQFSNSRSEMNVSTLELGDSALYLCASSLDRLGGYEQYFGPGTRLTVT.

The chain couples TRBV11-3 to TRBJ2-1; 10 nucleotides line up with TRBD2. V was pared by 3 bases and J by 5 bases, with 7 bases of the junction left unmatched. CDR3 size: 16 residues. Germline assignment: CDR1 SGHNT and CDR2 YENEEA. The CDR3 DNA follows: TGTGCCAGCAGCTTGGACCCGGGACTAGCGAACAATGAGCAGTTCTTC. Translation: CASSLDPGLANNEQFF.

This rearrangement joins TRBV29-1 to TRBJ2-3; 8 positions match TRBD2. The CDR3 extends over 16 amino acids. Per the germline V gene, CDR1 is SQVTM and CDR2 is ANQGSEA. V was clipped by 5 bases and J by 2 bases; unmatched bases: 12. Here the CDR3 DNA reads TGCAGCGTTCCTACGGGGGGGACACAGTTCACAGATACGCAGTATTTT. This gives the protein CSVPTGGTQFTDTQYF.

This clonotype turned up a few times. The chain's CDR3 is CATSRGDGTHYEQYF. For the CDR3, the DNA is TGTGCCACCAGCAGAGGTGATGGCACCCACTACGAGCAGTACTTC. V and J are TRBV15 and TRBJ2-7, with no clear D. The CDR3 spans 15 residues. Germline V gene lookup returns CDR1 LNHNV and CDR2 YYDKDF (reference sequence). V lost 1 base and J 3 bases, leaving 13 bases between the germline ends.

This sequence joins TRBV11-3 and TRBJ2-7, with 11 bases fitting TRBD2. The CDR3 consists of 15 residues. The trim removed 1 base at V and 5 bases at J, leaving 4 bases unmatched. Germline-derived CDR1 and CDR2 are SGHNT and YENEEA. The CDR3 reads CASSLGLAGNNEQYF. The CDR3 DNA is TGTGCCAGCAGCTTAGGACTAGCGGGAAACAACGAGCAGTACTTC.

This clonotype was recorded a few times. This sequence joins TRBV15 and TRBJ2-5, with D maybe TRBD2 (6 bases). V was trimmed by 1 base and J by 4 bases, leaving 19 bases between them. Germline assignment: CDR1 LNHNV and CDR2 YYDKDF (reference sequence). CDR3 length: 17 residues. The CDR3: CATSRAVGIGRLETQYF. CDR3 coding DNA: TGTGCCACCAGCAGAGCGGTGGGCATCGGGAGATTAGAGACCCAGTACTTC.

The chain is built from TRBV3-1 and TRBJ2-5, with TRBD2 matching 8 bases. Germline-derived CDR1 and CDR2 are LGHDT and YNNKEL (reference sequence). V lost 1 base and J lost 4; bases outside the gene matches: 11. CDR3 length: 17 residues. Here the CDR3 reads CASSQVFSSGGGETQYF. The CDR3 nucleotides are TGTGCCAGCAGCCAAGTTTTTTCCAGCGGGGGTGGAGAGACCCAGTACTTC.

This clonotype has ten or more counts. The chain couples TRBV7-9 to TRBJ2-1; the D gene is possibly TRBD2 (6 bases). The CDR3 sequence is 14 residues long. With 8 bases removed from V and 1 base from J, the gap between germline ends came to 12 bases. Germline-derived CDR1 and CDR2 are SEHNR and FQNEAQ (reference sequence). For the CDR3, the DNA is TGTGCCAGCCGGGGGAAAGATTCCTACAATGAGCAGTTCTTC. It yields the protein CASRGKDSYNEQFF.

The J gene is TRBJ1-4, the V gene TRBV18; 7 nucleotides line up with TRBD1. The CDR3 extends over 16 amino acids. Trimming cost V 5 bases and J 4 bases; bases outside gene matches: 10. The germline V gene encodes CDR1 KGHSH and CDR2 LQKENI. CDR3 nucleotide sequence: TGTGCCAGCTCAAGGACAGGTCCGGCGGTTAATGAAAAACTGTTTTTT. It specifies CASSRTGPAVNEKLFF.

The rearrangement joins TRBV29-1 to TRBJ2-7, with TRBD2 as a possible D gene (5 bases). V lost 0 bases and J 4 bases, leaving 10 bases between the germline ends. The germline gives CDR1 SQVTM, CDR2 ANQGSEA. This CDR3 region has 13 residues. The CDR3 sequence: CSVEEVTGYEQYF. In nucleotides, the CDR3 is TGCAGCGTTGAAGAGGTTACGGGGTACGAGCAGTACTTC.

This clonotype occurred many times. CDR3 loop: CASSSAKYGRSSYEQYF. CDR3 in DNA: TGTGCCAGCAGCTCCGCTAAGTACGGTCGTAGCTCCTACGAGCAGTACTTC. V usage is TRBV7-8 and J usage is TRBJ2-7; D is uncertain. The CDR3 runs to 17 residues. Trimming took 4 bases from V and 0 from J, leaving 19 bases between them. Looked up from germline, CDR1 is SGHVS and CDR2 is FQNEAQ.

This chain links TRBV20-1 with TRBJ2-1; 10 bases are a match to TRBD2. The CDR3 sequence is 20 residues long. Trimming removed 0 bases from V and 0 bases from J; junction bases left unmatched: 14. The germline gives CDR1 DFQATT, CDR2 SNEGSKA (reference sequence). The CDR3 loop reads CSARDPRTSGSGISYNEQFF. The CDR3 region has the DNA TGCAGTGCTAGAGACCCAAGGACTAGCGGAAGCGGAATCTCCTACAATGAGCAGTTCTTC.

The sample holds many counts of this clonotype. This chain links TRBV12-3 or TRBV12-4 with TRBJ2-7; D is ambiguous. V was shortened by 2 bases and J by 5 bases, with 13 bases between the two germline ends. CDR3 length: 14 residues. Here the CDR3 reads CASSLSGARNEQYF. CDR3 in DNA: TGTGCCAGCAGTTTATCCGGAGCCCGGAACGAGCAGTACTTC.

The CDR3 coding sequence is TGTGCCAGTAGTGGCCAGGGGAGCCGAGTTTTAGTGGGACTGTACAATGAGCAGTTCTTC. The encoded protein is CASSGQGSRVLVGLYNEQFF. The rearrangement uses TRBV19 and TRBJ2-1; TRBD1 or TRBD2 may be the D gene (6 bases each). The CDR3 runs 20 residues. In germline, CDR1 is LNHDA, CDR2 SQIVND (reference sequence). V lost 5 bases and J lost 4, with 30 bases in between. Full variable domain (rest looked up from reference TRBV19 and TRBJ2-1): DGGITQSPKYLFRKEGQNVTLSCEQNLNHDAMYWYRQDPGQGLRLIYYSQIVNDFQKGDIAEGYSVSREKKESFPLTVTSAQKNPTAFYLCASSGQGSRVLVGLYNEQFFGPGTRLTVL.

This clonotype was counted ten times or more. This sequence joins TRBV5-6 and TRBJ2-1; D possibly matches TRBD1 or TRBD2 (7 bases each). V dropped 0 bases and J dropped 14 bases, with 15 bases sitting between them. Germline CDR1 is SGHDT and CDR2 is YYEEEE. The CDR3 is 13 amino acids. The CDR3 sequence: CASSLGQGGREFF. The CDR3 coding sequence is TGTGCCAGCAGCTTGGGACAGGGAGGGCGGGAGTTCTTC.

CDR3 region: CASRLPGPNTGELFF. The CDR3 DNA follows: TGTGCCAGCAGACTCCCGGGGCCGAACACCGGGGAGCTGTTTTTT. The chain carries TRBV28 and TRBJ2-2, with D possibly being TRBD1 or TRBD2 (5 bases each). V gave up 6 bases and J gave up 0 bases, with 11 bases separating them. Germline V gives CDR1 MDHEN, CDR2 SYDVKM. The CDR3 covers 15 residues.

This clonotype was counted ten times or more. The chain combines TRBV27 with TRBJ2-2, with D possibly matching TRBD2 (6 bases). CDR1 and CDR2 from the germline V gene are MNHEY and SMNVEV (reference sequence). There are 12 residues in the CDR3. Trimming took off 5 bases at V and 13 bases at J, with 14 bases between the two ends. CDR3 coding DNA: TGTGCCAGCAGTCCCCCCCTCGGGAGGCTGTTTTTT. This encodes CASSPPLGRLFF.

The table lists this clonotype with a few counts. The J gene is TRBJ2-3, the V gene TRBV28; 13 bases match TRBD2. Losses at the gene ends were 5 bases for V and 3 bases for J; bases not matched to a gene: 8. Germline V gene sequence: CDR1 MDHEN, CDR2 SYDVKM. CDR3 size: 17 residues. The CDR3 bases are TGTGCCAGCAGTGCCTCACTAGCGGGGGGGCCAACAGATACGCAGTATTTT. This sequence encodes CASSASLAGGPTDTQYF.

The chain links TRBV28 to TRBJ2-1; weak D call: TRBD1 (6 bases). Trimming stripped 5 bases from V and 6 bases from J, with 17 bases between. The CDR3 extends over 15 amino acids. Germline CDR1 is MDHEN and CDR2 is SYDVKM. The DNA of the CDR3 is TGTGCCAGCAGTCCAGGGGCTCCAGAGAGCAATGAGCAGTTCTTC. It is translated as CASSPGAPESNEQFF.

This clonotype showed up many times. CDR3 DNA sequence: TGTGCCAGCAGTGCCAGTCTGACCAGGGTTGGAGAGACCCAGTACTTC. Translating gives CASSASLTRVGETQYF. The rearrangement joins TRBV28 to TRBJ2-5; D possibly corresponds to TRBD1 (5 bases). CDR1 MDHEN and CDR2 SYDVKM come from the germline V gene. The CDR3 sequence is 16 residues long. Trimming cost V 5 bases and J 4 bases, with 20 bases left between them.

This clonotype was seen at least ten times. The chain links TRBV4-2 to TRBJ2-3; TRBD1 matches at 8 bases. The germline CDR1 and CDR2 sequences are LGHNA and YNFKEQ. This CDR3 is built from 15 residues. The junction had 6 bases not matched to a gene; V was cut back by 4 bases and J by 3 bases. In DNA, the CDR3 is TGTGCCAGCAGCCTAACGACAGGGGAAACAGATACGCAGTATTTT. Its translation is CASSLTTGETDTQYF.

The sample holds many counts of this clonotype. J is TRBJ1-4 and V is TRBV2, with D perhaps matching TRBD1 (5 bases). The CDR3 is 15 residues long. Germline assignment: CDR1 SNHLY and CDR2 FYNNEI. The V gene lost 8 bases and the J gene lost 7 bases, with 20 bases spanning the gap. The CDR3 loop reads CASRPGRTLGEKLFF. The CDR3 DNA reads TGTGCCAGCCGACCGGGACGGACTCTTGGTGAAAAACTGTTTTTT.

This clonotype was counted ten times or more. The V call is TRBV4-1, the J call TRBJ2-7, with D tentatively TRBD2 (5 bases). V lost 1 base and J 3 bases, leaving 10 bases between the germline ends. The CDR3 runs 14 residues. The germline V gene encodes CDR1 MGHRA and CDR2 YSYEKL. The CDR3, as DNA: TGCGCCAGCAGCCAAGCGGGTAGCGTCTACGAGCAGTACTTC. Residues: CASSQAGSVYEQYF.

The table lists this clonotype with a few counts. DNA of the CDR3: TGTGCCACCAGCAGACAGGGACAGGGGGACTACACCTTC. Its protein is CATSRQGQGDYTF. The chain uses TRBV15 and TRBJ1-2, with 11 bases lining up with TRBD1. The CDR3 runs 13 residues. The ends lost 2 bases at V and 10 bases at J; junction bases unmatched: 3. From germline, CDR1 is LNHNV and CDR2 YYDKDF (reference sequence).

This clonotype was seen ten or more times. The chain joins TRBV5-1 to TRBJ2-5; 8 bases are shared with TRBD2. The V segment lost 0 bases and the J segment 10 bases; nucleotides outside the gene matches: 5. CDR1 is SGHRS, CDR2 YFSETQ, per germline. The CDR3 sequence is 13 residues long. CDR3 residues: CASSLELGRVQYF. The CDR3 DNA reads TGCGCCAGCAGCTTGGAGCTCGGGAGGGTCCAGTACTTC.

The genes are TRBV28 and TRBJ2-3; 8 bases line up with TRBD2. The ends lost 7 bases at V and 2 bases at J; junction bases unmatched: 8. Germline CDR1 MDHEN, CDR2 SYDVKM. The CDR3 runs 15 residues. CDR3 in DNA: TGTGCCAGCAACATCCGGGGGGGGGTCACAGATACGCAGTATTTT. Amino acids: CASNIRGGVTDTQYF.